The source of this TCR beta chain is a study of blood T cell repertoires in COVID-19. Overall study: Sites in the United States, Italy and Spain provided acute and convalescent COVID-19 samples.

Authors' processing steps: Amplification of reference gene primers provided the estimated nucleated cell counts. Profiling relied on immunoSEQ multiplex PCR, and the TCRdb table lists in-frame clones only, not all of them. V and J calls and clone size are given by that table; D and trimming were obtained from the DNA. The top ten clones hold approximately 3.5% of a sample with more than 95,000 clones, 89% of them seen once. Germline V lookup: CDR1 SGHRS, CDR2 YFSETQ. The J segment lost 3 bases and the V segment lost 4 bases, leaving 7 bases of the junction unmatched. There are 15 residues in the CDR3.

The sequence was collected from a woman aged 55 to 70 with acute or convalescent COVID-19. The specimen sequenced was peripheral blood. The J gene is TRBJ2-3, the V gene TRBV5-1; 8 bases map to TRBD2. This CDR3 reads CASSGFAGGTDTQYF. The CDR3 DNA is TGCGCCAGCAGCGGCTTTGCGGGAGGTACAGATACGCAGTATTTT.